These T cell receptor beta chains were read from a single sample in a study of cytomegalovirus exposure and HLA in healthy donors. Clones were sequenced by immunoSEQ multiplex PCR, and TCRdb holds only the in-frame ones, with some missing. This table holds 100,000 to 150,000 clones, roughly 78% found once. The specimen was PBMCs. The receptors here all came from a man younger than 40 in good health and CMV-seronegative. Both conserved end residues are part of each CDR3. The order of the fields is V gene, J gene, clone size, D gene, CDR3 protein, CDR3 DNA. D genes are given only for firm matches. Clone size appears in some rows only: once, few, many, or a class for an expanded clone.

v_gene: TRBV7-8
j_gene: TRBJ2-7
abundance: .
d_gene: .
CDR3aa: CASSRGLPNSYEQYF
CDR3nt: TGTGCCAGCAGCCGTGGACTACCCAATTCCTACGAGCAGTACTTC

v_gene: TRBV5-6
j_gene: TRBJ2-1
abundance: .
d_gene: .
CDR3aa: CASSYWTDYNEQFF
CDR3nt: TGTGCCAGCAGCTACTGGACAGACTACAATGAGCAGTTCTTC

v_gene: TRBV6-1
j_gene: TRBJ2-3
abundance: .
d_gene: TRBD1
CDR3aa: CASSATGWADTQYF
CDR3nt: TGTGCCAGCAGTGCGACAGGGTGGGCAGATACGCAGTATTTT

v_gene: TRBV2
j_gene: TRBJ2-3
abundance: .
d_gene: .
CDR3aa: CASSRLVTDTQYF
CDR3nt: TGTGCCAGCAGTCGACTAGTGACAGATACGCAGTATTTT

v_gene: TRBV4-2
j_gene: TRBJ2-5
abundance: few
d_gene: TRBD2
CDR3aa: CASSQEGGETQYF
CDR3nt: TGTGCCAGCAGCCAAGAGGGGGGGGAGACCCAGTACTTC

v_gene: TRBV5-1
j_gene: TRBJ2-7
abundance: .
d_gene: .
CDR3aa: CASSLGSGLTYEQYF
CDR3nt: TGCGCCAGCAGCTTGGGGAGCGGCCTCACCTACGAGCAGTACTTC

v_gene: TRBV9
j_gene: TRBJ2-1
abundance: .
d_gene: TRBD2
CDR3aa: CASGRERGYNEQFF
CDR3nt: TGTGCCAGCGGGCGGGAGCGGGGTTACAATGAGCAGTTCTTC

v_gene: TRBV27
j_gene: TRBJ2-7
abundance: .
d_gene: TRBD1
CDR3aa: CASSFGQGGYEQYF
CDR3nt: TGTGCCAGCAGTTTCGGACAGGGTGGGTACGAGCAGTACTTC

v_gene: TRBV6-1
j_gene: TRBJ2-7
abundance: few
d_gene: TRBD1
CDR3aa: CASSGGTGGSYEQYF
CDR3nt: TGTGCCAGCAGTGGGGGGACAGGGGGCTCCTACGAGCAGTACTTC

v_gene: TRBV30
j_gene: TRBJ1-2
abundance: .
d_gene: .
CDR3aa: CATRGGENYGYTF
CDR3nt: TGTGCCACAAGAGGGGGAGAAAACTATGGCTACACCTTC

v_gene: TRBV11-2
j_gene: TRBJ2-7
abundance: once
d_gene: TRBD2
CDR3aa: CASSLPWGGYEQYF
CDR3nt: TGTGCCAGCAGCTTACCCTGGGGGGGATACGAGCAGTACTTC

v_gene: TRBV4-2
j_gene: TRBJ2-1
abundance: few
d_gene: .
CDR3aa: CASSQASSAYNEQFF
CDR3nt: TGTGCCAGCAGCCAAGCGTCCTCCGCCTACAATGAGCAGTTCTTC

v_gene: TRBV7-9
j_gene: TRBJ1-5
abundance: once
d_gene: .
CDR3aa: CASSLGFGSNQPQHF
CDR3nt: TGTGCCAGCAGCTTAGGTTTCGGGAGCAATCAGCCCCAGCATTTT

v_gene: TRBV10-1
j_gene: TRBJ2-7
abundance: once
d_gene: TRBD1
CDR3aa: CASSQGVHEQYF
CDR3nt: TGCGCCAGTTCGCAGGGGGTCCACGAGCAGTACTTC

v_gene: TRBV28
j_gene: TRBJ2-3
abundance: once
d_gene: TRBD1
CDR3aa: CASDPRGRRDRRHTQYF
CDR3nt: TGTGCCAGTGATCCTCGAGGCCGCCGGGACAGGCGCCATACGCAGTATTTT

v_gene: TRBV18
j_gene: TRBJ1-6
abundance: .
d_gene: .
CDR3aa: CASSPLAHSGNSPLHF
CDR3nt: TGTGCCAGCTCACCACTGGCCCACTCCGGGAATTCACCCCTCCACTTT

v_gene: TRBV5-4
j_gene: TRBJ1-4
abundance: few
d_gene: .
CDR3aa: CASSRLGVLEKLFF
CDR3nt: TGTGCCAGCAGCCGACTCGGCGTTCTCGAAAAACTGTTTTTT

v_gene: TRBV11-2
j_gene: TRBJ2-7
abundance: few
d_gene: TRBD1
CDR3aa: CASSLAGQGSSYEQYF
CDR3nt: TGTGCCAGCAGCTTAGCGGGACAGGGGAGCTCCTACGAGCAGTACTTC

v_gene: TRBV6-1
j_gene: TRBJ1-5
abundance: .
d_gene: .
CDR3aa: CASSAGGDQPQHF
CDR3nt: TGTGCCAGCAGTGCGGGGGGAGATCAGCCCCAGCATTTT

v_gene: TRBV7-2
j_gene: TRBJ1-2
abundance: few
d_gene: TRBD1
CDR3aa: CASSTGTGTGYTF
CDR3nt: TGTGCCAGCAGTACAGGGACAGGGACTGGCTACACCTTC

v_gene: TRBV11-2
j_gene: TRBJ2-1
abundance: .
d_gene: TRBD2
CDR3aa: CASSLTSGGTLYNEQFF
CDR3nt: TGTGCCAGCAGCTTGACTAGCGGGGGGACCCTCTACAATGAGCAGTTCTTC

v_gene: TRBV2
j_gene: TRBJ2-5
abundance: .
d_gene: TRBD2
CDR3aa: CASSDKRGWEETQYF
CDR3nt: TGTGCCAGCAGTGATAAGCGGGGGTGGGAAGAGACCCAGTACTTC

v_gene: TRBV7-9
j_gene: TRBJ1-2
abundance: .
d_gene: .
CDR3aa: CASSLVAGSFYGYTF
CDR3nt: TGTGCCAGCAGCTTAGTAGCCGGGAGCTTCTATGGCTACACCTTC

v_gene: TRBV7-2
j_gene: TRBJ1-4
abundance: .
d_gene: TRBD1
CDR3aa: CASSPDRIQTNEKLFF
CDR3nt: TGTGCCAGCAGCCCGGACAGGATTCAAACTAATGAAAAACTGTTTTTT

v_gene: TRBV7-6
j_gene: TRBJ2-3
abundance: .
d_gene: .
CDR3aa: CASSPDYSTDTQYF
CDR3nt: TGTGCCAGCAGCCCGGACTACAGCACAGATACGCAGTATTTT

v_gene: TRBV4-1
j_gene: TRBJ2-7
abundance: .
d_gene: .
CDR3aa: CASSQDGGIPYEQYF
CDR3nt: TGCGCCAGCAGCCAAGATGGCGGGATCCCCTACGAGCAGTACTTC

v_gene: TRBV7-8
j_gene: TRBJ2-3
abundance: .
d_gene: TRBD2
CDR3aa: CASRRSTGGPTDTQYF
CDR3nt: TGTGCCAGCCGGCGGTCTACGGGGGGGCCAACAGATACGCAGTATTTT

v_gene: TRBV5-1
j_gene: TRBJ1-2
abundance: .
d_gene: .
CDR3aa: CASSPPTRSDGYTF
CDR3nt: TGCGCCAGCAGCCCTCCGACACGGTCAGATGGCTACACCTTC

v_gene: TRBV5-6
j_gene: TRBJ1-2
abundance: once
d_gene: .
CDR3aa: CASSPAEWYGYTF
CDR3nt: TGTGCCAGCAGCCCTGCTGAGTGGTATGGCTACACCTTC

v_gene: TRBV6-5
j_gene: TRBJ2-2
abundance: few
d_gene: TRBD1
CDR3aa: CASGGTGGPGELFF
CDR3nt: TGTGCCAGCGGGGGGACAGGGGGTCCCGGGGAGCTGTTTTTT

v_gene: TRBV7-9
j_gene: TRBJ1-1
abundance: .
d_gene: TRBD1
CDR3aa: CASSLVAGQSKPFF
CDR3nt: TGTGCCAGCAGCTTAGTTGCGGGACAGAGCAAACCTTTCTTT

v_gene: TRBV11-2
j_gene: TRBJ2-7
abundance: once
d_gene: .
CDR3aa: CASSLVRGRRYEQYF
CDR3nt: TGTGCCAGCAGCTTAGTTAGGGGCAGACGCTACGAGCAGTACTTC

v_gene: TRBV5-4
j_gene: TRBJ2-5
abundance: .
d_gene: TRBD1
CDR3aa: CASSEQTGGWEQYF
CDR3nt: TGTGCCAGCAGCGAGCAGACAGGGGGCTGGGAGCAGTACTTC

v_gene: TRBV13
j_gene: TRBJ2-7
abundance: .
d_gene: TRBD2
CDR3aa: CASSAAGGHRYEQYF
CDR3nt: TGTGCCAGCAGCGCCGCGGGGGGGCATCGCTACGAGCAGTACTTC

v_gene: TRBV6-5
j_gene: TRBJ1-1
abundance: .
d_gene: .
CDR3aa: CASSYRGLNTEAFF
CDR3nt: TGTGCCAGCAGTTACAGGGGCTTGAACACTGAAGCTTTCTTT

v_gene: TRBV18
j_gene: TRBJ2-1
abundance: .
d_gene: TRBD2
CDR3aa: CASSLRLAGGPSVF
CDR3nt: TGTGCCAGCTCACTAAGACTAGCGGGGGGGCCCAGCGTCTTC

v_gene: TRBV18
j_gene: TRBJ2-1
abundance: .
d_gene: .
CDR3aa: CASSPFAGHNEQFF
CDR3nt: TGTGCCAGCTCACCATTCGCTGGCCACAATGAGCAGTTCTTC

v_gene: TRBV29-1
j_gene: TRBJ1-4
abundance: .
d_gene: .
CDR3aa: CSVVGVYEKLFF
CDR3nt: TGCAGCGTTGTGGGAGTCTATGAAAAACTGTTTTTT

v_gene: TRBV28
j_gene: TRBJ1-2
abundance: .
d_gene: TRBD1
CDR3aa: CASSSPGQGGKGGYTF
CDR3nt: TGTGCCAGCAGTTCTCCGGGACAGGGAGGAAAAGGTGGCTACACCTTC

v_gene: TRBV28
j_gene: TRBJ1-4
abundance: .
d_gene: TRBD1
CDR3aa: CASSPRGQGAGKLFF
CDR3nt: TGTGCCAGCAGTCCTAGGGGACAGGGGGCAGGAAAACTGTTTTTT

v_gene: TRBV7-8
j_gene: TRBJ2-5
abundance: few
d_gene: TRBD1
CDR3aa: CASSSGTGGEETQYF
CDR3nt: TGTGCCAGCAGCTCCGGGACAGGGGGCGAAGAGACCCAGTACTTC

v_gene: TRBV6-6
j_gene: TRBJ1-1
abundance: few
d_gene: .
CDR3aa: CAISESGGLVTEAFF
CDR3nt: TGTGCCATCAGTGAGTCGGGGGGGCTTGTCACTGAAGCTTTCTTT

v_gene: TRBV5-6
j_gene: TRBJ1-1
abundance: .
d_gene: .
CDR3aa: CASSRGSIGSTEAFF
CDR3nt: TGTGCCAGCAGCCGGGGGTCAATAGGGTCGACTGAAGCTTTCTTT